The entry below gives a single T cell receptor (beta chain) sequence along with its context. Germline CDR1 is KGHDR and CDR2 is SFDVKD. The V gene lost 4 bases and the J gene lost 2 bases, with 4 bases spanning the gap. The CDR3 has 12 amino acids. The entry originates in a study of blood T cell repertoires in COVID-19. Study context: The United States, Italy and Spain supplied acute and convalescent COVID-19 samples. T cells, B-cell-depleted T cells, or PBMCs provided the cDNA or gDNA that served as material.

As originally analysed: How many nucleated cells were present was estimated from reference gene primer amplification. TCRdb's table, derived via immunoSEQ multiplex PCR, lists solely in-frame clones and lacks some. That table gives V, J and clone size, and the DNA gave D and trimming. The sample lists some 31,000 clones; around 87% were seen once. This chain joins TRBV24-1 and TRBJ2-5; no clear D. This TCR derives from a human donor in a cohort sampled during active COVID-19. The donor label of this sample is uncertain. Input material: peripheral blood. CDR3 amino acids: CATSDFQETQYF. As DNA, the CDR3 is TGTGCCACCAGTGACTTTCAAGAGACCCAGTACTTC.